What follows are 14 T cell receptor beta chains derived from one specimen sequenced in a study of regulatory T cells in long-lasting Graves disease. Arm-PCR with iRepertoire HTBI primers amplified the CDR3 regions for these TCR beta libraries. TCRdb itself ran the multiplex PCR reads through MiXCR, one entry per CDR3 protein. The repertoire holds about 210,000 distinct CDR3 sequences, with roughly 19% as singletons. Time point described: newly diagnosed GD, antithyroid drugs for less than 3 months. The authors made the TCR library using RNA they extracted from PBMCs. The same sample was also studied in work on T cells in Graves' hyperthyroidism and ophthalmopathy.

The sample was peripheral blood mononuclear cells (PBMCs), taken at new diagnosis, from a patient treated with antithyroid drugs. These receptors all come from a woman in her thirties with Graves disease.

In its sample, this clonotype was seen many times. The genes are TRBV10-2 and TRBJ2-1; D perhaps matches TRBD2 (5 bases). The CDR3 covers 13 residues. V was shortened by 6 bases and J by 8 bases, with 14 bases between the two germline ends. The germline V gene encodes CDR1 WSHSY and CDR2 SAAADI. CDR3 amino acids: CASSEGRIYEQFF. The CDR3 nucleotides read TGCGCCAGCAGCGAGGGCCGGATCTATGAGCAGTTCTTC.

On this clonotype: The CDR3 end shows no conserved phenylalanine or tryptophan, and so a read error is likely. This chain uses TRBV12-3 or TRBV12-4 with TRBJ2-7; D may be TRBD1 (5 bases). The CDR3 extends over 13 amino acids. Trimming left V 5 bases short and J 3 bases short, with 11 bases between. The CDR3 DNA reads TGTGCCAGCAGTCCTTCACAGGACTACGAGCAGTACCTC. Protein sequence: CASSPSQDYEQYL.

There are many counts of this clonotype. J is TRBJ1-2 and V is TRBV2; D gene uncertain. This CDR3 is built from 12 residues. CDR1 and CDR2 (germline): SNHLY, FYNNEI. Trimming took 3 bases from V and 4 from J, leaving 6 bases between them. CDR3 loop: CASSDKAYGYTF. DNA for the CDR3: TGTGCCAGCAGTGATAAGGCCTATGGCTACACCTTC.

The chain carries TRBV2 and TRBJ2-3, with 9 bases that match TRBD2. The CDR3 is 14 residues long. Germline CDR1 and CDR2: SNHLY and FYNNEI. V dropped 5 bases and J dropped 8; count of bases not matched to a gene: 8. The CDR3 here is CASSLALAGTTQYF. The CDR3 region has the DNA TGTGCCAGCAGTCTCGCGCTAGCGGGGACTACGCAGTATTTT.

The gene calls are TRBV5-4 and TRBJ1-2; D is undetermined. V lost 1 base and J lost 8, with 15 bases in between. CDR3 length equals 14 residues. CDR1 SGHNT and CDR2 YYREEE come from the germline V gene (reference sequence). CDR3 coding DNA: TGTGCCAGCAGCTTGTCTTACCCCCCCGGCGGCTACACCTTC. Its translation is CASSLSYPPGGYTF.

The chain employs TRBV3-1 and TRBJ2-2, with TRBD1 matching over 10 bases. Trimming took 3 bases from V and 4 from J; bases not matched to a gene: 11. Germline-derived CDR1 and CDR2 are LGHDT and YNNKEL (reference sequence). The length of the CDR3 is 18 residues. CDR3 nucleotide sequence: TGTGCCAGCAGCCAGGACCCGGGGACAGGGGTTACCACCGGGGAGCTGTTTTTT. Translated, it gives CASSQDPGTGVTTGELFF.

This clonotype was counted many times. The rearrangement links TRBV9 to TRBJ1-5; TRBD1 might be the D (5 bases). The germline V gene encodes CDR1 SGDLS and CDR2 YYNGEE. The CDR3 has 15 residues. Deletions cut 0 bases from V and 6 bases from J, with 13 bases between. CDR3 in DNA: TGTGCCAGCAGCGTAGAGGGCGGGACGACTCAGCCCCAGCATTTT. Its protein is CASSVEGGTTQPQHF.

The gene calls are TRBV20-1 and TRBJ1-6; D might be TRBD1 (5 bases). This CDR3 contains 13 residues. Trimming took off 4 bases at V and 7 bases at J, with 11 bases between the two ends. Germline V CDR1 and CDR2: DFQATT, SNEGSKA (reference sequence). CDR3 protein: CSAKEQVNSPLHF. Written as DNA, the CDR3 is TGCAGTGCTAAGGAACAGGTGAATTCACCCCTCCACTTT.

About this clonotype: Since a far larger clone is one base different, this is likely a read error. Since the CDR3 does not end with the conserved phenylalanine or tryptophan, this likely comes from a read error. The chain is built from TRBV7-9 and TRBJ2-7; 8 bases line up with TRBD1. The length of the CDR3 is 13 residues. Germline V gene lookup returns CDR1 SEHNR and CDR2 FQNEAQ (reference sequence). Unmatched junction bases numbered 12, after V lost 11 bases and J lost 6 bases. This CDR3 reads CAWSVQGGSEQYL. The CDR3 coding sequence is TGTGCCTGGAGTGTACAGGGGGGCTCCGAGCAGTACCTC.

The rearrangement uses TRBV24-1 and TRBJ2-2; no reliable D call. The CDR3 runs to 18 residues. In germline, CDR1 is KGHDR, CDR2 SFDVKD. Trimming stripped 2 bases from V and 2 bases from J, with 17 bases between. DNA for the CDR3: TGTGCCACCAGTGATTCGAGGATAGTACTGTCCAACACCGGGGAGCTGTTTTTT. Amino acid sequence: CATSDSRIVLSNTGELFF.

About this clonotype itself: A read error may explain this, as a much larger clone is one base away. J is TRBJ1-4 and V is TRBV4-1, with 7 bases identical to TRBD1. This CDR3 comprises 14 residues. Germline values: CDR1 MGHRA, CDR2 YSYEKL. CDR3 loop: CARSQPGQPGELFF. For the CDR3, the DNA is TGCGCCCGCAGCCAACCGGGACAGCCCGGAGAACTGTTTTTT.

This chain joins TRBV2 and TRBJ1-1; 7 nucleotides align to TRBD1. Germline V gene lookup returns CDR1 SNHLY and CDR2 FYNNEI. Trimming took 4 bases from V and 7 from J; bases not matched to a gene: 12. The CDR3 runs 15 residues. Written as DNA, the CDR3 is TGTGCCAGCAGTGTTAGACAGGGAATATATGTTGAAGCTTTCTTT. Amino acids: CASSVRQGIYVEAFF.

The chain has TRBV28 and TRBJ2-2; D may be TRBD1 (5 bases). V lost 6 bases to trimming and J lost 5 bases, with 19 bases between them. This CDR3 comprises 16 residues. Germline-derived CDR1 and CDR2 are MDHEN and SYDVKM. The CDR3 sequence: CASRNRFRRSTGELFF. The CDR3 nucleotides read TGTGCCAGCAGAAACAGGTTCCGGAGATCGACCGGGGAGCTGTTTTTT.

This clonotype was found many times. The CDR3 spells CASSRQAGSYNEQFF. Written as DNA, the CDR3 is TGTGCCAGCAGCCGACAGGCCGGCTCCTACAATGAGCAGTTCTTC. The V gene is TRBV7-8, the J gene TRBJ2-1; tentative D call: TRBD1 (6 bases). The V gene's germline CDR1 is SGHVS and CDR2 FQNEAQ. CDR3 length: 15 residues. Between the trimmed V and J ends, which lost 5 bases and 0 bases, there was a span of 11 bases. Using reference TRBV7-8 and TRBJ2-1 for the parts outside the CDR3, the full variable domain is GAGVSQSPRYKVAKRGQDVALRCDPISGHVSLFWYQQALGQGPEFLTYFQNEAQLDKSGLPSDRFFAERPEGSVSTLKIQRTQQEDSAVYLCASSRQAGSYNEQFFGPGTRLTVL.